A single sample is the source of the 27 T cell receptor beta chains below, sequenced in a study of blood T cell repertoires in COVID-19 (dated by TCRdb to about 2020). Library preparation was by the immunoSEQ multiplex PCR assay. TCRdb retrieved this table from immuneACCESS and kept in-frame rearrangements only. Not all clones are present; in checked studies, unresolved V genes account for under half, and no reason is known for the remainder. In this sample the table shows about 11,000 clones, around 90% of which occur a single time. The ten largest clones capture approximately 11% of the sample. The sequenced sample was peripheral blood. Receptor source: a human donor in a cohort sampled during active COVID-19.

This clone was recorded only once. This chain links TRBV10-2 with TRBJ2-5; 9 bases map to TRBD2. The V gene end was trimmed by 1 base and the J gene end by 3 bases; junction bases not matched to a gene: 15. This CDR3 comprises 19 residues. CDR1 WSHSY and CDR2 SAAADI come from the germline V gene. The CDR3 loop is CASSEYHVAGDDKEETQYF. As DNA, the CDR3 is TGCGCCAGCAGTGAGTATCATGTAGCGGGGGATGACAAGGAAGAGACCCAGTACTTC.

The J gene is TRBJ2-1, the V gene TRBV7-9, with 9 positions matching TRBD2. V was pared by 3 bases and J by 8 bases, with 8 bases of the junction left unmatched. The CDR3 runs 15 residues. The germline gives CDR1 SEHNR, CDR2 FQNEAQ (reference sequence). CDR3 nucleotides: TGTGCCAGCAGCTTTAGCGGGGGAGGCGGATATGAGCAGTTCTTC. Translation: CASSFSGGGGYEQFF. Complete variable domain (other parts from reference TRBV7-9 and TRBJ2-1): DTGVSQNPRHKITKRGQNVTFRCDPISEHNRLYWYRQTLGQGPEFLTYFQNEAQLEKSRLLSDRFSAERPKGSFSTLEIQRTEQGDSAMYLCASSFSGGGGYEQFFGPGTRLTVL.

This rearrangement joins TRBV21-1 to TRBJ1-2. TRBV21-1 is described as a pseudogene. The CDR3 contains 10 residues. As DNA, the CDR3 is TGTGCCAGCTTTCCGGATGGCTACACCTTC. The encoded protein is CASFPDGYTF.

This chain links TRBV5-1 with TRBJ1-6; 7 nucleotides agree with TRBD1. Trimming cost V 4 bases and J 7 bases; bases outside gene matches: 8. CDR1 and CDR2 (germline): SGHRS, YFSETQ. CDR3 length: 15 residues. The CDR3 protein is CASSLGQVPNSPLHF. CDR3 nucleotide sequence: TGCGCCAGCAGCCTAGGACAGGTTCCCAATTCACCCCTCCACTTT.

This clone was seen a handful of times. The CDR3 is CASSQLGGLGGYTF. Written as DNA, the CDR3 is TGCGCCAGCAGCCAATTAGGGGGACTAGGTGGCTACACCTTC. The gene calls are TRBV4-3 and TRBJ1-2, with D tentatively TRBD1 (6 bases). From germline, CDR1 is LGHNA and CDR2 YSLEER. The V and J ends lost 2 bases and 7 bases respectively, with 14 bases between them. The CDR3 covers 14 residues.

The chain links TRBV5-1 to TRBJ2-2; D is perhaps TRBD1 (5 bases). Germline V CDR1 and CDR2: SGHRS, YFSETQ. The V gene lost 3 bases and the J gene lost 5 bases, with 8 bases spanning the gap. The CDR3 is 13 residues long. CDR3 sequence: CASSYRSTGELFF. Here the CDR3 DNA reads TGCGCCAGCAGCTACAGGAGTACCGGGGAGCTGTTTTTT.

The J gene is TRBJ2-1, the V gene TRBV7-9; 7 nucleotides align to TRBD1. Germline V gives CDR1 SEHNR, CDR2 FQNEAQ (reference sequence). The CDR3 is 14 amino acids. J was trimmed by 6 bases and V by 4 bases; bases with no gene match: 6. The CDR3 is CASSSAAGGNEQFF. CDR3 in DNA: TGTGCCAGCAGCTCTGCGGCAGGGGGCAATGAGCAGTTCTTC.

This sequence joins TRBV7-2 and TRBJ2-2, with 7 bases matching TRBD1. CDR3 length: 16 amino acids. V shed 6 bases, J shed 0 bases, and the junction held 7 bases outside the gene matches. Germline V gene sequence: CDR1 SGHTA, CDR2 FQGNSA. This chain's CDR3 is CASRFRDRPNTGELFF. CDR3 bases: TGTGCCAGCAGATTCCGGGACAGACCGAACACCGGGGAGCTGTTTTTT. Variable domain in full (rest from reference TRBV7-2 and TRBJ2-2): GAGVSQSPSNKVTEKGKDVELRCDPISGHTALYWYRQSLGQGLEFLIYFQGNSAPDKSGLPSDRFSAERTGGSVSTLTIQRTQQEDSAVYLCASRFRDRPNTGELFFGEGSRLTVL.

The chain has TRBV3-1 (or the pseudogene TRBV3-2) and TRBJ2-5, with TRBD2 matching 12 bases. This CDR3 spans 19 amino acids. Per the germline V gene, CDR1 is LGHDT and CDR2 is YNNKEL (reference sequence). The junction had 14 bases not matched to a gene; V was cut back by 5 bases and J by 1 base. CDR3 nucleotides: TGTGCCAGCAGCTGCCGACTAGCGGGGGACCCACACCGCCAAGAGACCCAGTACTTC. Its protein product is CASSCRLAGDPHRQETQYF.

By its share, this clone is large. This chain links TRBV2 with TRBJ1-1; possibly TRBD1 for D (5 bases). This CDR3 comprises 13 residues. The germline V gene encodes CDR1 SNHLY and CDR2 FYNNEI. Trimming stripped 4 bases from V and 5 bases from J, with 11 bases between. CDR3 region: CASSAGYGTEAFF. In DNA, the CDR3 is TGTGCCAGCAGTGCAGGGTATGGGACTGAAGCTTTCTTT.

This chain links TRBV6-4 with TRBJ2-3, with 11 bases identical to TRBD2. Germline CDR1 is MRHNA and CDR2 is SNTAGT. The length of the CDR3 is 15 residues. With 3 bases clipped from V and 4 bases from J, the junction kept 3 bases outside the gene matches. CDR3 sequence: CASSDGSGGADTQYF. The CDR3, as DNA: TGTGCCAGCAGTGATGGTAGCGGGGGGGCAGATACGCAGTATTTT.

The V gene is TRBV7-9, the J gene TRBJ1-6; D perhaps matches TRBD1 (6 bases). Germline lookup yields CDR1 SEHNR and CDR2 FQNEAQ (reference sequence). Between the trimmed V and J ends, which lost 1 base and 5 bases, there was a span of 12 bases. CDR3 length equals 16 residues. The CDR3 region is CASSLGAGANNSPLHF. CDR3 nucleotides: TGTGCCAGCAGCTTAGGAGCAGGGGCCAATAATTCACCCCTCCACTTT.

The rearrangement uses TRBV2 and TRBJ2-2; weak D call: TRBD2 (6 bases). This CDR3 is 13 amino acids long. The germline CDR1 and CDR2 sequences are SNHLY and FYNNEI. V was shortened by 7 bases and J by 3 bases, with 9 bases between the two germline ends. Written as DNA, the CDR3 is TGTGCCAGCACGGAGGGGTACACCGGGGAGCTGTTTTTT. It codes for CASTEGYTGELFF. The entire variable domain, with the rest obtained from reference TRBV2 and TRBJ2-2, is as follows: EPEVTQTPSHQVTQMGQEVILRCVPISNHLYFYWYRQILGQKVEFLVSFYNNEISEKSEIFDDQFSVERPDGSNFTLKIRSTKLEDSAMYFCASTEGYTGELFFGEGSRLTVL.

This chain connects TRBV19 to TRBJ1-2; possibly TRBD1 for D (6 bases). In germline, CDR1 is LNHDA, CDR2 SQIVND (reference sequence). The CDR3 has 13 amino acids. The V gene lost 3 bases and the J gene lost 7 bases, with 12 bases spanning the gap. CDR3 protein: CASSMGQGSGYTF. The DNA for the CDR3 is TGTGCCAGTAGTATGGGGCAGGGGAGTGGCTACACCTTC.

This chain joins TRBV6-6 and TRBJ1-6; no firm D call. CDR3 size: 14 residues. Trimming cost V 6 bases and J 6 bases, with 12 bases left between them. Germline V gives CDR1 MNHNY, CDR2 SVGAGI (reference sequence). CDR3: CASSRGGGNSPLHF. The DNA of the CDR3 is TGTGCCAGCAGCCGCGGAGGTGGTAATTCACCCCTCCACTTT.

This clone came up a few times. The chain combines TRBV2 with TRBJ2-5; D uncertain. The V end lost 5 bases, the J end lost 3 bases, and 10 bases lay between the germline ends. There are 13 residues in the CDR3. Germline lookup yields CDR1 SNHLY and CDR2 FYNNEI. The CDR3 loop is CASSFEAEETQYF. As DNA, the CDR3 is TGTGCCAGCAGTTTTGAGGCGGAAGAGACCCAGTACTTC.

This chain connects TRBV7-2 to TRBJ2-5; 7 nucleotides align to TRBD2. The CDR3 length is 14 residues. V lost 3 bases, J lost 1 base, and 2 bases stayed unmatched. Germline V gives CDR1 SGHTA, CDR2 FQGNSA. The CDR3 coding sequence is TGTGCCAGCAGCTTCCAGCGGGGCCAAGAGACCCAGTACTTC. Translated: CASSFQRGQETQYF. The full variable domain, with the rest looked up from reference TRBV7-2 and TRBJ2-5, is GAGVSQSPSNKVTEKGKDVELRCDPISGHTALYWYRQSLGQGLEFLIYFQGNSAPDKSGLPSDRFSAERTGGSVSTLTIQRTQQEDSAVYLCASSFQRGQETQYFGPGTRLLVL.

The V call is TRBV7-9, the J call TRBJ2-7; D perhaps matches TRBD2 (5 bases). Germline loops: CDR1 SEHNR, CDR2 FQNEAQ (reference sequence). The germline V and J ends were trimmed by 4 bases and 0 bases, with 16 bases remaining between them. CDR3 length: 16 residues. The CDR3 reads CASSSRGRRSSYEQYF. The CDR3 DNA is TGTGCCAGCAGCTCCCGCGGGCGGAGGAGCTCCTACGAGCAGTACTTC.

The chain employs TRBV18 and TRBJ2-2; D remains ambiguous. Germline CDR1 KGHSH, CDR2 LQKENI. CDR3 length equals 17 residues. V was shortened by 1 base and J by 1 base, with 13 bases between the two germline ends. In DNA, the CDR3 is TGTGCCAGCTCACCACGGTTATCAACAGAGAACACCGGGGAGCTGTTTTTT. Translated, it gives CASSPRLSTENTGELFF.

This rearrangement joins TRBV23-1 to TRBJ2-3; D not certain. TRBV23-1 is an ORF, and what it does is uncertain. The CDR3 contains 17 residues. Trimming shortened V by 3 bases and J by 2 bases, and 18 bases separated the two germline ends. In nucleotides, the CDR3 is TGCGCCAGCAGTCACTGTACTTCCACCCCGTTCACAGATACGCAGTATTTT. It specifies CASSHCTSTPFTDTQYF.

This clone was recorded once. The rearrangement links TRBV3-1 (or the pseudogene TRBV3-2) to TRBJ2-7; 12 bases line up with TRBD2. This CDR3 is built from 15 residues. The V segment lost 3 bases and the J segment 2 bases; nucleotides outside the gene matches: 2. Germline V gives CDR1 LGHDT, CDR2 YNNKEL (reference sequence). The CDR3 DNA follows: TGTGCCAGCAGCCACGGACTAGCGGGGCCCTACGAGCAGTACTTC. This sequence encodes CASSHGLAGPYEQYF.

The V call is TRBV28, the J call TRBJ1-4; weak D call: TRBD1 (5 bases). CDR1 and CDR2 from the germline V gene are MDHEN and SYDVKM. Trimming removed 2 bases from V and 11 bases from J, with 21 bases in between. CDR3 length equals 16 residues. CDR3 amino acids: CASSLESAAARGKLFF. Written as DNA, the CDR3 is TGTGCCAGCAGTTTAGAGTCGGCAGCCGCCCGGGGGAAACTGTTTTTT.

The rearrangement links TRBV6-1 to TRBJ1-5, with TRBD1 matching 9 bases. J lost 5 bases, V lost 3 bases, and 2 bases had no gene match. The germline V gene has CDR1 MNHNS and CDR2 SASEGT. This CDR3 spans 14 amino acids. Here the CDR3 DNA reads TGTGCCAGCAGTGAGGGACAGGGCCATCAGCCCCAGCATTTT. It translates to CASSEGQGHQPQHF.

The V gene is TRBV7-3, the J gene TRBJ2-1; TRBD2 matches at 11 bases. The CDR3 length is 16 residues. Trimming took 5 bases from V and 9 from J; bases not matched to a gene: 12. Germline-derived CDR1 and CDR2 are SGHTA and FQGTGA. CDR3: CASSPESSGGQGEQFF. Written as DNA, the CDR3 is TGTGCCAGCAGCCCAGAGTCTAGCGGGGGGCAGGGTGAGCAGTTCTTC.

The V gene is TRBV24-1, the J gene TRBJ1-2; tentatively, D is TRBD1 (5 bases). V lost 7 bases and J 5 bases, leaving 16 bases between the germline ends. The CDR3 has 14 amino acids. Germline V gene lookup returns CDR1 KGHDR and CDR2 SFDVKD. This CDR3 reads CATRRTGDDYGYTF. CDR3 nucleotides: TGTGCCACCAGACGAACGGGGGACGATTATGGCTACACCTTC.

This chain links TRBV9 with TRBJ1-1, with D unclear. Per the germline V gene, CDR1 is SGDLS and CDR2 is YYNGEE. V dropped 1 base and J dropped 1 base, with 5 bases sitting between them. This CDR3 comprises 13 residues. CDR3 region: CASSVRGNTEAFF. The CDR3 region has the DNA TGTGCCAGCAGCGTACGGGGGAACACTGAAGCTTTCTTT.

V and J are TRBV13 and TRBJ2-7; 9 nucleotides line up with TRBD2. This CDR3 is 15 amino acids long. With 2 bases clipped from V and 3 bases from J, the junction kept 5 bases outside the gene matches. Germline CDR1 reads PRHDT; CDR2 reads FYEKMQ (reference sequence). CDR3 sequence (DNA): TGTGCCAGCAGCTTATCGGCTAGCGGGGTCTACGAGCAGTACTTC. This sequence encodes CASSLSASGVYEQYF.